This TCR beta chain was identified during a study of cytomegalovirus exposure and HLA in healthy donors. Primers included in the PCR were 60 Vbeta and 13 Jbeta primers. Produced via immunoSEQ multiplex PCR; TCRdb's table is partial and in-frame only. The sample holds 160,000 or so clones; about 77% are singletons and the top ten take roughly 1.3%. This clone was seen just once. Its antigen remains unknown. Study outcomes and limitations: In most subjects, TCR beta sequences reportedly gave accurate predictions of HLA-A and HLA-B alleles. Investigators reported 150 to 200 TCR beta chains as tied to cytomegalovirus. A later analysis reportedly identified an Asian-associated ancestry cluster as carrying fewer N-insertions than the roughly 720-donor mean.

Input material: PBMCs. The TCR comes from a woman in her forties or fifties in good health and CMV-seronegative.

The CDR3 DNA is TGTGCCAGCTCACCAGGGCAGGGTCAGCCCCAGCATTTT. This codes for CASSPGQGQPQHF. J is TRBJ1-5 and V is TRBV18; D may be TRBD1 (5 bases). The CDR3 loop spans 13 amino acids. Germline V gene lookup returns CDR1 KGHSH and CDR2 LQKENI. The V gene lost 2 bases and the J gene lost 6 bases, with 8 bases spanning the gap.